This T cell receptor (beta chain) derives from a study of regulatory T cells in long-lasting Graves disease (dated by TCRdb to the early 2020s). Background on the whole study: Persistent Graves' disease was defined as persistently positive TSH receptor autoantibodies together with antithyroid drug treatment for over 5 years. The study was conducted in China and was registered as a clinical trial. Persistent Graves' disease patients were compared with newly diagnosed Graves' disease patients by peripheral blood TCR sequencing and RNA sequencing. Antithyroid drugs had been taken for about 10.3 years on average by persistent Graves' disease patients in the clinical cohort. A total of about 33 samples underwent TCR sequencing, from some 13 patients with persistent Graves' disease and some 20 patients with newly diagnosed Graves' disease.

This clonotype was counted at least ten times. No cognate antigen has been identified for it. The record has no base qualities; no much larger clone is one base away. Overall results and qualifications from the work: The authors noted that the small sample size was a limitation that may lower accuracy. The study examined only peripheral blood because the primary lesion, thyroid tissue, could not be accessed. Persistent disease showed preferential use of TRBV28, TRBJ1-2 and TRBJ2-5, whereas newly diagnosed disease favored TRBV20-1 and TRBJ2-1. Sequencing and analysis were limited to the TCR beta chain. Patients with persistent disease shared more public clonotypes (approximately 2,500) than newly diagnosed patients did (about 1,000). Compared with newly diagnosed patients, patients with persistent Graves' disease had lower TCR Shannon entropy and fewer highly expanded clones, which suggests clonal expansion.

Library construction relied on multiplex PCR. TCRdb shows the sequencer as Illumina HiSeq 4000. iRepertoire HTBI primers and Arm-PCR amplification of CDR3 regions were used to construct TCR beta libraries. PCR products were gel purified before sequencing. In the source study's methods: A total of 62 TRBV and approximately 15 TRBJ segments were identified across samples and were used for gene usage analysis of CDR3 amino acid clonotypes. COPE and FqMerger were used to merge filtered high-quality paired reads into contigs. BLAST was used to align contigs to IMGT TRBV, TRBD and TRBJ reference genes, and CDR3 was defined according to IMGT. Clonotypes above 0.1% frequency were classified as highly expanded clones. Shannon entropy was used to measure repertoire diversity, and the Gini coefficient was used to measure V-J evenness. A clonotype found in more than one individual was treated as public. In-frame beta chains were kept once TCRdb had trimmed the public reads at Q25 with fastp and called clones with MiXCR. Every CDR3 protein is listed once, alongside the most common genes and DNA of its rows. These V and J calls are TCRdb output, not the study's own analysis. Here the sample has some 430,000 distinct CDR3 sequences; roughly a fifth occur a single time. The ten largest clonotypes hold over 6% of the sample.

In the paper's terms, the time point label means: persistent/refractory GD, antithyroid drugs over 5 years with positive TRAb. RNA was extracted from PBMCs in TRIzol for both TCR sequencing and RNA sequencing. Graves' disease was diagnosed according to American Thyroid Association guidelines. The patients came from an endocrinology department in Xi'an, China. Each patient gave roughly 8.4 milliliters of peripheral blood, collected in an EDTA anticoagulant tube. Ficoll Paque Plus density gradient separation was used to isolate PBMCs, and no further T cell sorting was performed. RNA quality was checked with an Agilent 2100 Bioanalyzer and agarose gel, and concentration with a NanoDrop 2000. Reading the germline V gene gives CDR1 SNHLY and CDR2 FYNNEI. The germline ends are 9 bases apart after V is trimmed by 3 bases and J by 1 base. Including the terminal cysteine and phenylalanine, the CDR3 comprises 14 residues. The CDR3 DNA has 42 bases and is translated from base 1.

The chain is encoded by TRBV2 joined to TRBJ1-2; the D segment could be TRBD1, given 5 matching bases. The sequence came from a female donor with Graves disease. Sample: peripheral blood mononuclear cells (PBMCs), taken when the disease was refractory, from a patient treated with antithyroid drugs. The nucleotide sequence is given as TGTGCCAGCAGTGACAGGGTGATTAACTATGGCTACACCTTC. Its translation reads: CASSDRVINYGYTF.